This T cell receptor beta chain was sequenced in a study of Graves' ophthalmopathy and Graves' hyperthyroidism. Study-level information: No treatment had been given when peripheral blood was collected at initial diagnosis.

About this clonotype itself: Its antigen is unknown.

The ends were cut back, 6 bases at V and 2 bases at J, with 17 bases in the middle. The CDR3 runs to 15 residues. Amplified TCR beta CDR3 regions were obtained using RNA transcripts as template. RT-PCR with HTBI primers came first, then second-round multiplex PCR. In TCRdb, the multiplex PCR reads were re-called with MiXCR into one record per CDR3 protein. The table includes approximately 700,000 distinct CDR3 sequences, about two fifths detected once. Disease in donors with ophthalmopathy had moderate-to-severe activity, CAS ≥3, NOSPECS ≥4 and under 3 months' duration. The study excluded patients with other autoimmune diseases, uncontrolled infections, pregnancy or lactation. Study conclusions and caveats: Ophthalmopathy was separated from stable hyperthyroidism by a 13-signature model with over 85% sensitivity and 75% to 83% specificity.

The clonotype was recovered from an adult man with Graves' ophthalmopathy. Sequenced input: peripheral blood. This sequence joins TRBV12-3 or TRBV12-4 and TRBJ2-7; no definite D call. The CDR3 DNA reads TGTGCCAGCAGCCGCCTACCGGATCCGACCTACGAGCAGTACTTC. Its translation is CASSRLPDPTYEQYF.